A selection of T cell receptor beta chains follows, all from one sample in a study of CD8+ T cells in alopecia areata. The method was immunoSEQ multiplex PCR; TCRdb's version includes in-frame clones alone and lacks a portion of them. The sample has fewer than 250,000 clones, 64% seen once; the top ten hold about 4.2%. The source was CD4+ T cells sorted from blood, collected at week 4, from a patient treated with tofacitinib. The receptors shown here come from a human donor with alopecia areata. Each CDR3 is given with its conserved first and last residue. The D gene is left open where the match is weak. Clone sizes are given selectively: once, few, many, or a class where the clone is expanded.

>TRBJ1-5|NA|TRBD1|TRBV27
TGTGCCAGCAGTTGGACAGGTGATCAGCCCCAGCATTTT
CASSWTGDQPQHF
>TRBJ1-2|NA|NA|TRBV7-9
TGTGCCAGCAGCTCCAACTATGGCTACACCTTC
CASSSNYGYTF
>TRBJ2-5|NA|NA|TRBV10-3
TGTGCCATCAGGGCGGAACAAGAGACCCAGTACTTC
CAIRAEQETQYF
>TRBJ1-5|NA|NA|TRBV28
TGTGCCAGCAGTTTAATCGGTCAGCCCCAGCATTTT
CASSLIGQPQHF
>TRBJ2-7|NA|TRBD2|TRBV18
TGTGCCAGCTCACCCCACCCTCCCGGGACTAGCAACGAGCAGTACTTC
CASSPHPPGTSNEQYF
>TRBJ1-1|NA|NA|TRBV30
TGTGCCTGGAGTGAGGCAGGTTCCACTGAAGCTTTCTTT
CAWSEAGSTEAFF
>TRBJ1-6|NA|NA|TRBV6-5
TGTGCCAGCACAAATACGGGATCACCCCTCCACTTT
CASTNTGSPLHF
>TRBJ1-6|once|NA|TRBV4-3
TGCGCCAGCAGCCAGGACCATAATTCACCCCTCCACTTT
CASSQDHNSPLHF
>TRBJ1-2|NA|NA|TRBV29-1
TGCAGCGTTGAAGAAGGCGGTATTTTCAGGGGCGGTGGCTACACCTTC
CSVEEGGIFRGGGYTF
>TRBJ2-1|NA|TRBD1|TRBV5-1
TGCGCCAGCAGCACGGGACAGGGGAGCAATGAGCAGTTCTTC
CASSTGQGSNEQFF
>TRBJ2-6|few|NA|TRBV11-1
TGTGCCAGCAGTCAACAGCTCTCTGGGGCCAACGTCCTGACTTTC
CASSQQLSGANVLTF
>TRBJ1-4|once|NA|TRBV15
TGTGCCACCAGCAGAGACCTGACAGATGAAAAACTGTTTTTT
CATSRDLTDEKLFF
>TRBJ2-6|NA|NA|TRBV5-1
TGCGCCAGCAGCTTGGCGGGCCTCAACGTCCTGACTTTC
CASSLAGLNVLTF
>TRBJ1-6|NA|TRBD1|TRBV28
TGTGCCAGCAGAAAGCCGGACAGGCTGTATAATTCACCCCTCCACTTT
CASRKPDRLYNSPLHF
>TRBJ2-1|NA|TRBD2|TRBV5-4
TGTGCCAGCAGCCTCGATCTAGCGGGGGCGACCTACAATGAGCAGTTCTTC
CASSLDLAGATYNEQFF
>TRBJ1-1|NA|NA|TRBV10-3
TGTGCCATCAGTGCACAGGGGAACACTGAAGCTTTCTTT
CAISAQGNTEAFF
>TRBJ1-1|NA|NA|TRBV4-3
TGCGCCAGCAGCCAAGATTGGGGCGGGGGGTATAACACTGAAGCTTTCTTT
CASSQDWGGGYNTEAFF
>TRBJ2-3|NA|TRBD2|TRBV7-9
TGTGCCAGCAGAAGGGCTAGCGGGGGGAACACAGATACGCAGTATTTT
CASRRASGGNTDTQYF
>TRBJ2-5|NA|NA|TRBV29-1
TGCAGCGTTGAGATAGCGGAGACCCAGTACTTC
CSVEIAETQYF
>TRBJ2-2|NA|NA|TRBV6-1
TGTGCCAGCATCGAGGGGGAAATGGGGGACCGGGAGCTGTTTTTT
CASIEGEMGDRELFF
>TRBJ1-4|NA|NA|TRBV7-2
TGTGCCAGCAGTTGGGGGGGAAGTAATGAAAAACTGTTTTTT
CASSWGGSNEKLFF
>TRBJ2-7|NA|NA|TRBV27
TGTGCCAGCAGTTTACGGGGCTACTACGAGCAGTACTTC
CASSLRGYYEQYF
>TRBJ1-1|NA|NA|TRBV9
TGTGCCAGCAGCGTAGTTGAGGGCACTGAAGCTTTCTTT
CASSVVEGTEAFF
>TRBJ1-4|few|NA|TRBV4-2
TGTGCCAGCAGCCAAGGGGTGGCAGGGACTAATGAAAAACTGTTTTTT
CASSQGVAGTNEKLFF
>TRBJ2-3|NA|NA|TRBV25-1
TGTGCCAGCAGTGAATTGGGGGCCAGAACAGATACGCAGTATTTT
CASSELGARTDTQYF
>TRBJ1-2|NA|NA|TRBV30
TGTGCCTGGAAGGGCTTCAACTATGGCTACACCTTC
CAWKGFNYGYTF
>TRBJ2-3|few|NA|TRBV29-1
TGCAGCGTTGGATCGGGACCTCGCACAGATACGCAGTATTTT
CSVGSGPRTDTQYF
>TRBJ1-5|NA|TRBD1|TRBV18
TGTGCCAGCTCACCAAGAGGACAGGGGAATCAGCCCCAGCATTTT
CASSPRGQGNQPQHF
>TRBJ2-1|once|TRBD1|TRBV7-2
TGTGCCAGCAGCTTCGGGACAGGGAGGCGGAATGAGCAGTTCTTC
CASSFGTGRRNEQFF
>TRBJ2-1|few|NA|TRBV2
TGTGCCAGCAGTGAACTCAATGAGCAGTTCTTC
CASSELNEQFF
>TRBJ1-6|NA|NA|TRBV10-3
TGTGCCATCAGGACAGGTGATTCACCCCTCCACTTT
CAIRTGDSPLHF
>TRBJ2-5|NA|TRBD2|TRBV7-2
TGTGCCAGCAGCCCCCAGAGCGGGGGGGCAAAAGAGACCCAGTACTTC
CASSPQSGGAKETQYF
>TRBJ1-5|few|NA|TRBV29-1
TGCAGCGTTGCGTGGGAAACAAATCAGCCCCAGCATTTT
CSVAWETNQPQHF
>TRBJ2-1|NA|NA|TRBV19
TGTGCCAGTAGTATTGTCGGGGTCGGTAAGAATGAGCAGTTCTTC
CASSIVGVGKNEQFF
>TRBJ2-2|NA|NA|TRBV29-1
TGCAGCGTAAAAGCAGGAGGAACCGGGGAGCTGTTTTTT
CSVKAGGTGELFF
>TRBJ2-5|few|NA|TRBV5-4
TGTGCCAGCAGGTTCGACTACGGGGAAGAGACCCAGTACTTC
CASRFDYGEETQYF
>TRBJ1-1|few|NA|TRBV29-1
TGCAGCGTTGAGAATGTAGGGACCATGAACACTGAAGCTTTCTTT
CSVENVGTMNTEAFF
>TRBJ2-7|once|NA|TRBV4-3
TGCGCCAGCAGCCAGAGCATTAGGGACGAGCAGTACTTC
CASSQSIRDEQYF
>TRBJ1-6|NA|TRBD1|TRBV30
TGTGCAGGACAGGAGAGCTCCTATAATTCACCCCTCCACTTT
CAGQESSYNSPLHF
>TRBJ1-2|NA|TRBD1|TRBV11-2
TGTGCCAGCAGCTTAGGATACAGGGGTGGCTACACCTTC
CASSLGYRGGYTF
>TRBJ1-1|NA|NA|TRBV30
TGTGCCTGCCAGCTTGGGGGGCTTACTGAAGCTTTCTTT
CACQLGGLTEAFF
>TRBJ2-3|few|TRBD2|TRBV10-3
TGTGCCATCAGCCGACTAGCGGAAAGCACAGATACGCAGTATTTT
CAISRLAESTDTQYF
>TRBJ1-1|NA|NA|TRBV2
TGTGCCACCGGTAACACTGAAGCTTTCTTT
CATGNTEAFF
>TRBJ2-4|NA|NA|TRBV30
TGTGCCTGGAGAGAGACAAATTACCTAGCCAAAAACATTCAGTACTTC
CAWRETNYLAKNIQYF
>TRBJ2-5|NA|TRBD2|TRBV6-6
TGTGCCAGCACTCCGGGACTAGCAGGAGAGACCCAGTACTTC
CASTPGLAGETQYF
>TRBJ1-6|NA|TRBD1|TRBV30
TGTGCCGCATCAACAGGGGAGGAAACCTATAATTCACCCCTCCACTTT
CAASTGEETYNSPLHF
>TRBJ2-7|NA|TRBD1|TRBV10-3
TGTGCCACCGAGGGGACAGGCGCCTACGAGCAGTACTTC
CATEGTGAYEQYF
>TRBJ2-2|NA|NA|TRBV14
TGTGCCAGCAGCCGGCGGCGCACCGGGGAGCTGTTTTTT
CASSRRRTGELFF
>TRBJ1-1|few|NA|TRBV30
TGTGCCTGGAGTGGATTGATGAACACTGAAGCTTTCTTT
CAWSGLMNTEAFF
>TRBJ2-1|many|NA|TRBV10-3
TGTGCCATCAAAGCACTACAGATGGGGAATGAGCAGTTCTTC
CAIKALQMGNEQFF
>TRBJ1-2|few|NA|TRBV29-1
TGCAGCGTTGTAGAAAGTTATTATGGCTACACCTTC
CSVVESYYGYTF
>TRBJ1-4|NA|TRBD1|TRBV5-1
TGCGCCAGCAGCTTAGAGGGACAGGGGAATGAAAAACTGTTTTTT
CASSLEGQGNEKLFF
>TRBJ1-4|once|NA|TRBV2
TGTGCCAGCAGTGGGGCAGGGATGGGTGAAAAACTGTTTTTT
CASSGAGMGEKLFF
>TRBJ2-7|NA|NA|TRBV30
TGTGCCTGGAGTTCACCCGGGAGAACCTACGAGCAGTACTTC
CAWSSPGRTYEQYF
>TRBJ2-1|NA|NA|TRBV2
TGTGCCAGCACTCGGGATCACTACAATGAGCAGTTCTTC
CASTRDHYNEQFF